This entry lists 2 T cell receptor beta chains sequenced from one sample in a study of OX40 agonist ivuxolimab in advanced cancers. Sequencing was performed with immunoSEQ multiplex PCR; in TCRdb, only in-frame clones are kept and a portion is missing. The data show approximately 76,000 clones, around 94% seen once. Sequenced material: CD4+ or CD8+ T cells sorted from blood, taken in a trial of the OX40 agonist ivuxolimab. These receptors all stem from an adult with an advanced solid tumor such as melanoma, head and neck, liver or kidney cancer.

The V and J genes are TRBV2 and TRBJ2-7, with D possibly TRBD2 on 6 matching bases. The germline V gene encodes CDR1 SNHLY and CDR2 FYNNEI. CDR3 length: 17 residues. Trimming stripped 1 base from V and 0 bases from J, with 16 bases between. CDR3 amino acids: CASSEGDLHRSSYEQYF. DNA of the CDR3: TGTGCCAGCAGTGAAGGGGACTTGCACAGGAGCTCCTACGAGCAGTACTTC.

The chain has TRBV27 and TRBJ1-1, with a possible D match to TRBD1 (5 bases). The CDR3 has 13 residues. With 2 bases removed from V and 7 bases from J, the gap between germline ends came to 11 bases. CDR1 is MNHEY, CDR2 SMNVEV, per germline (reference sequence). The CDR3 DNA reads TGTGCCAGCAGTTTACGGGTGGGGCTTGAAGCTTTCTTT. Its protein product is CASSLRVGLEAFF.